Each of the 8 T cell receptor beta chains below was sequenced from the same sample in a study of identical twins. TCRdb independently ran MiXCR on the 5' RACE reads; one entry per CDR3 protein. Of around 670,000 distinct CDR3 sequences in the sample, roughly 6% were seen once. The source material was naive T cells sorted from blood. Receptors originate from a man between 18 and 35 years old in good health.

This clonotype has only a few counts. The chain links TRBV6-5 to TRBJ1-2; D perhaps matches TRBD1 (5 bases). Germline V gene lookup returns CDR1 MNHEY and CDR2 SVGAGI. CDR3 length equals 18 residues. Trimming stripped 0 bases from V and 1 base from J, with 18 bases between. CDR3 sequence reads: CASSYSATGETLNYGYTF. The CDR3 region has the DNA TGTGCCAGCAGTTACTCTGCCACAGGAGAAACCCTTAACTATGGCTACACCTTC.

In its sample, this clonotype was seen many times. The DNA is left out, because the CDR3 cannot be placed on it with certainty; the CDR3 is given as TCRdb lists it. CDR3 protein: CASILKPGQTHRTPGSCFF. V usage is TRBV6-1 and J usage is TRBJ2-2; the D segment call TRBD1 is taken from the table without a DNA check. The germline gives CDR1 MNHNS, CDR2 SASEGT. The CDR3 totals 19 residues, both ends included.

This clonotype showed up many times. Written as DNA, the CDR3 is TGTGCCAGCAGCCCGCGGACTCGAACGAACACCGGGGAGCTGTTTTTT. Its protein is CASSPRTRTNTGELFF. The V gene is TRBV9, the J gene TRBJ2-2; possible D gene TRBD2, 5 bases. This CDR3 comprises 16 residues. Germline CDR1 and CDR2: SGDLS and YYNGEE. V gave up 4 bases and J gave up 0 bases, with 13 bases separating them.

This chain connects TRBV5-3 to TRBJ2-1; the D gene is possibly TRBD2 (6 bases). TRBV5-3 is recorded as an ORF, its role being uncertain. Trimming cost V 4 bases and J 5 bases, with 22 bases left between them. The CDR3 is 17 residues long. CDR3 DNA sequence: TGTGCCAGAAGCAATCAAATCCTAAGGGACTGGAACAATGAGCAGTTCTTC. Translated, it gives CARSNQILRDWNNEQFF.

The chain couples TRBV29-1 to TRBJ1-5; D remains unclear. CDR1 SQVTM and CDR2 ANQGSEA come from the germline V gene. Between the trimmed V and J ends, which lost 2 bases and 3 bases, there was a span of 8 bases. The CDR3 covers 13 residues. CDR3 nucleotides: TGCAGCGTTGAATTCTCCCCCAATCAGCCCCAGCATTTT. Amino acids: CSVEFSPNQPQHF.

This clonotype was observed a handful of times. This rearrangement joins TRBV29-1 to TRBJ2-1, with 15 bases that match TRBD2. The germline gives CDR1 SQVTM, CDR2 ANQGSEA. With 2 bases clipped from V and 0 bases from J, the junction kept 11 bases outside the gene matches. The CDR3 runs 20 residues. The CDR3 bases are TGCAGCGTTGAATGGCGGACTAGCGGGAGGGCATACAGCTCCTACAATGAGCAGTTCTTC. Encoded protein: CSVEWRTSGRAYSSYNEQFF.

This clonotype was detected a few times. This chain connects TRBV29-1 to TRBJ1-1; no clear D. The CDR3 is 14 residues long. Germline values: CDR1 SQVTM, CDR2 ANQGSEA. V was clipped by 6 bases and J by 3 bases, with 17 bases between them. The CDR3 DNA sequence: TGCAGCGTGCCCCCCGGCAGCCTTCACACTGAAGCTTTCTTT. Translation: CSVPPGSLHTEAFF.

This clonotype was counted at least ten times. This rearrangement joins TRBV20-1 to TRBJ2-1, with D uncertain. The CDR3 consists of 10 residues. Germline CDR1 DFQATT, CDR2 SNEGSKA (reference sequence). Trimming removed 5 bases at V and 6 bases at J, with 5 bases between. The CDR3 sequence: CSAAPNEQFF. CDR3 sequence (DNA): TGCAGTGCTGCCCCCAATGAGCAGTTCTTC.